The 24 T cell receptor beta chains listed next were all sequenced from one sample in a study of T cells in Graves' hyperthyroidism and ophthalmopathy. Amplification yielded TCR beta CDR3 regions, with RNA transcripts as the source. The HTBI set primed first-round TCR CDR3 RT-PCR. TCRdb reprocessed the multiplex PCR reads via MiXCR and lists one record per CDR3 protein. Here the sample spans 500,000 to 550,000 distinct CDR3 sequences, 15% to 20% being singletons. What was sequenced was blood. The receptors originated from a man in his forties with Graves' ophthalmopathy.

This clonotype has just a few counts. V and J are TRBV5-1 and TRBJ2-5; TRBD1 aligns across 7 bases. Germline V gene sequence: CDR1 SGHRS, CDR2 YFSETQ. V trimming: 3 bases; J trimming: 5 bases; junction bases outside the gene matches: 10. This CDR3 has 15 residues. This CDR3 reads CASSSTGTARETQYF. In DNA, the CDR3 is TGCGCCAGCAGCTCAACCGGGACAGCGCGGGAGACCCAGTACTTC.

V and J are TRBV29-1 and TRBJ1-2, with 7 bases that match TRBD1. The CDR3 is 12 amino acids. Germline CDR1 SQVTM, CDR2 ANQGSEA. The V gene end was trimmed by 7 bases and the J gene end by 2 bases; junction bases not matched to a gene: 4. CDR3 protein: CSGGGQNYGYTF. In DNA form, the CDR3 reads TGCAGCGGCGGGGGACAGAACTATGGCTACACCTTC. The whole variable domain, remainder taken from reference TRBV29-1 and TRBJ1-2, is SAVISQKPSRDICQRGTSLTIQCQVDSQVTMMFWYRQQPGQSLTLIATANQGSEATYESGFVIDKFPISRPNLTFSTLTVSNMSPEDSSIYLCSGGGQNYGYTFGSGTRLTVV.

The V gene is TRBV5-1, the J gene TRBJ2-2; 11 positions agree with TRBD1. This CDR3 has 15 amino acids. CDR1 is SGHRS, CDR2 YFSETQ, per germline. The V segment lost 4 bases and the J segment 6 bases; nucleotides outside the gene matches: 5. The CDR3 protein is CASSQGQGASGELFF. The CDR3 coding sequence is TGCGCCAGCAGCCAAGGACAGGGGGCGTCCGGGGAGCTGTTTTTT.

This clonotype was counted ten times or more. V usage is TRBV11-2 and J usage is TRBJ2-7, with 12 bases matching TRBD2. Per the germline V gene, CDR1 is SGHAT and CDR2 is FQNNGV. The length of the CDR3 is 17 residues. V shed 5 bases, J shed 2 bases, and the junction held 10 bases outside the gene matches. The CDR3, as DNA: TGTGCCAGCAGCCCAGGGGTACTAGCGGGGGGCCCCTACGAGCAGTACTTC. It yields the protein CASSPGVLAGGPYEQYF.

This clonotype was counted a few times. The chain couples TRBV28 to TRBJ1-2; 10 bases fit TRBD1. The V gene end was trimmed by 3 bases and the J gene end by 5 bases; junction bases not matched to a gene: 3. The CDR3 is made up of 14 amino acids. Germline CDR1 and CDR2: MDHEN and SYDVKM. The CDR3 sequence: CASSLDRGTYGYTF. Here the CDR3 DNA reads TGTGCCAGCAGTTTGGACAGGGGGACTTATGGCTACACCTTC.

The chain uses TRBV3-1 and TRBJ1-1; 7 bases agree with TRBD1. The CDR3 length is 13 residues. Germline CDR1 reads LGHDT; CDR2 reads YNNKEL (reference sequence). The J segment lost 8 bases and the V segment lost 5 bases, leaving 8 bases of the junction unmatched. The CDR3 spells CASSTFTGAEAFF. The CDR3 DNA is TGTGCCAGCAGCACGTTTACAGGGGCGGAAGCTTTCTTT.

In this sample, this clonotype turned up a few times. The CDR3 sequence: CASSSLEGYSGANVLTF. The CDR3 region has the DNA TGTGCCAGCAGCTCCCTCGAGGGTTACTCTGGGGCCAACGTCCTGACTTTC. V and J are TRBV7-2 and TRBJ2-6; D perhaps matches TRBD2 (5 bases). CDR3 size: 17 residues. Germline lookup yields CDR1 SGHTA and CDR2 FQGNSA. V was trimmed by 4 bases and J by 0 bases, leaving 13 bases between them.

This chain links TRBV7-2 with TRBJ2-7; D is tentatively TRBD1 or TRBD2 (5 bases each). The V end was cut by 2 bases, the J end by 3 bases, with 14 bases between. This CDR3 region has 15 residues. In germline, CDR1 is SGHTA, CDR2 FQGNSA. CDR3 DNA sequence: TGTGCCAGCAGCTTAACGGGACCCTGGGACTACGAGCAGTACTTC. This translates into CASSLTGPWDYEQYF.

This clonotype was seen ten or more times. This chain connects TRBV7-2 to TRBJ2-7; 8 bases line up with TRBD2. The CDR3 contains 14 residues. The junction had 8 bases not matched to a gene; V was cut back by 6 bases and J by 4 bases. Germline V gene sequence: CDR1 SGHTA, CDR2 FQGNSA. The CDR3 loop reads CASRPLAGSYEQYF. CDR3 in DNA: TGTGCCAGCAGACCGCTAGCGGGTAGTTACGAGCAGTACTTC.

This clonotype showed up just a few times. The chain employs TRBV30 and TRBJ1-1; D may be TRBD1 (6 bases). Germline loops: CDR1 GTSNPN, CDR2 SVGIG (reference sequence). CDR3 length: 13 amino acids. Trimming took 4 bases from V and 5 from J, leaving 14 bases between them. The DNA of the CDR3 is TGTGCCTGGAAAAGGCAGGGGATGACTGAAGCTTTCTTT. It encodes CAWKRQGMTEAFF.

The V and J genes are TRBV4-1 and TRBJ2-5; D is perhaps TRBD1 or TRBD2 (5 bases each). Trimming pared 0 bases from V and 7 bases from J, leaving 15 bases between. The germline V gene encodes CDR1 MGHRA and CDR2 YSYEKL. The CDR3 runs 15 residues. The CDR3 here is CASSQERDPRRTQYF. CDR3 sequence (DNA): TGCGCCAGCAGCCAAGAACGGGACCCAAGGCGGACCCAGTACTTC.

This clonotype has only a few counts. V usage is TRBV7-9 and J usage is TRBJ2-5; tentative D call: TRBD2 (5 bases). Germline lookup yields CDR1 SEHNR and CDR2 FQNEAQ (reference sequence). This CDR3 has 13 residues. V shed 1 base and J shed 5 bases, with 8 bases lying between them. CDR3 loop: CASSLGGYETQYF. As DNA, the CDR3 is TGTGCCAGCAGCTTAGGAGGGTACGAGACCCAGTACTTC. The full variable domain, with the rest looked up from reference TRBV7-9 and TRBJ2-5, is DTGVSQNPRHKITKRGQNVTFRCDPISEHNRLYWYRQTLGQGPEFLTYFQNEAQLEKSRLLSDRFSAERPKGSFSTLEIQRTEQGDSAMYLCASSLGGYETQYFGPGTRLLVL.

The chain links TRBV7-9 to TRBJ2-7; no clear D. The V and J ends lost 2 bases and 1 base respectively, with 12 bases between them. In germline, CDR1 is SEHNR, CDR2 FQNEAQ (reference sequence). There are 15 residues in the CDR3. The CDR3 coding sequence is TGTGCCAGCAGCTTATTGGCTACAACGTCCTACGAGCAGTACTTC. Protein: CASSLLATTSYEQYF.

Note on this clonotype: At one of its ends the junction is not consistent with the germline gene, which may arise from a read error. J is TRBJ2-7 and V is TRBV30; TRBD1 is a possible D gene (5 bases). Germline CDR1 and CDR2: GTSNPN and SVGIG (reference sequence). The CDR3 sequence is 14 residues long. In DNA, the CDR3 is TGTGCCTGGAGGGACAAGTATACCTCCCACGAGCAGTACTTC. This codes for CAWRDKYTSHEQYF.

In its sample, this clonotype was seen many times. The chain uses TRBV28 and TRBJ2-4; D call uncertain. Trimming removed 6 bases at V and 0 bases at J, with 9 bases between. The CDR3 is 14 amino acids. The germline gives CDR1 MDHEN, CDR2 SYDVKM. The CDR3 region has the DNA TGTGCCAGCAGGAAACGTCTAGCCAAAAACATTCAGTACTTC. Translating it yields CASRKRLAKNIQYF.

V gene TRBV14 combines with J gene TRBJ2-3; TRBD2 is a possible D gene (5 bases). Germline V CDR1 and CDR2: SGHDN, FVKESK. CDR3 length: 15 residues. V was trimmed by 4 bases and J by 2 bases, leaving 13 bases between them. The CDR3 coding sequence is TGTGCCAGCAGCCCCCGAGCGGATTTCACAGATACGCAGTATTTT. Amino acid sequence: CASSPRADFTDTQYF.

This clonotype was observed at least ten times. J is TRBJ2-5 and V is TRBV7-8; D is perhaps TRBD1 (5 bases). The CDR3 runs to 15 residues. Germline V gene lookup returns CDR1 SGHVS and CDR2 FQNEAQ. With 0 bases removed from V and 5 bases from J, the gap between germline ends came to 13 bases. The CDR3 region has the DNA TGTGCCAGCAGCTTAGCGCTCTCCAGGGTTGAGACCCAGTACTTC. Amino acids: CASSLALSRVETQYF.

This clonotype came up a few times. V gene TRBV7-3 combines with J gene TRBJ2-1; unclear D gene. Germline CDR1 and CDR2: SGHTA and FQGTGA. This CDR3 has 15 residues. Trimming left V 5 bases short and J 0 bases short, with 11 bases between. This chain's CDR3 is CASSKGPSSYNEQFF. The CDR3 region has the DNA TGTGCCAGCAGCAAGGGCCCCAGCTCCTACAATGAGCAGTTCTTC.

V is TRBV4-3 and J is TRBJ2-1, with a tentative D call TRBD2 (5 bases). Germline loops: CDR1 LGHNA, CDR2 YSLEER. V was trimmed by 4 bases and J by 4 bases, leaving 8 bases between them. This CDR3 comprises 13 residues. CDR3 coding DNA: TGCGCCAGCAGCCGTAAGCGGTACAATGAGCAGTTCTTC. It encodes CASSRKRYNEQFF.

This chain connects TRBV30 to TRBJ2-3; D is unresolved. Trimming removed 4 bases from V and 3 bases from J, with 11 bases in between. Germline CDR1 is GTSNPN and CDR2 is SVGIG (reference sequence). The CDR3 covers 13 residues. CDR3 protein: CAWMTTGTDTQYF. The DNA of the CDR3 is TGTGCCTGGATGACGACGGGTACAGATACGCAGTATTTT.

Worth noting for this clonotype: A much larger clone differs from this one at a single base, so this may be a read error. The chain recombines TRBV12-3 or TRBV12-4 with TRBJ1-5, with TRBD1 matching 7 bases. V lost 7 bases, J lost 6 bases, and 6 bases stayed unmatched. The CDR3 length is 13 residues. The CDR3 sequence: CASKRQGIQPQHF. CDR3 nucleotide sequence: TGTGCCAGCAAAAGACAGGGCATTCAGCCCCAGCATTTT.

Written as DNA, the CDR3 is TGTGCCAGCAGCCCCGCGGGACTAGCGGGGGGCACCACTAGCACAGATACGCAGTATTTT. It translates to CASSPAGLAGGTTSTDTQYF. This sequence joins TRBV4-2 and TRBJ2-3; 15 bases fit TRBD2. The CDR3 totals 20 residues. V was clipped by 4 bases and J by 0 bases; unmatched bases: 11. Germline assignment: CDR1 LGHNA and CDR2 YNFKEQ.

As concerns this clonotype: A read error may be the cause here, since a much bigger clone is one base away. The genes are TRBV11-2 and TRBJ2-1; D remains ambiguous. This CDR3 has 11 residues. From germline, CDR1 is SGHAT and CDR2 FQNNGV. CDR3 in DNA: TGTGCCAGCACCCAGTCGAATGGGCAGTTCTTC. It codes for CASTQSNGQFF.

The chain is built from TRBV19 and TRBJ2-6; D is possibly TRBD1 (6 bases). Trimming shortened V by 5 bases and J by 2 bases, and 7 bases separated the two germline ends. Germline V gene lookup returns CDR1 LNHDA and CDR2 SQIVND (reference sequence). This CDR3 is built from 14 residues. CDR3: CASSRQAGANVLTF. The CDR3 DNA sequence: TGTGCCAGTAGTCGACAGGCTGGGGCCAACGTCCTGACTTTC.